This T cell receptor (beta chain) is drawn from a study of T-cell reconstitution after alpha-beta-depleted transplantation in children. Study-level points and caveats: Reported findings indicate that, about two months after transplant, alpha-beta T cells came from several hundred expanded clones, which were derived from non-depleted graft cells. T-cell counts and diversity were attributed mostly to newly produced T cells one year after transplant. Several patients had high TCRbeta diversity at day 60; it came from surviving recipient T cells and thymic progenitors.

Preparation of the TCRbeta library involved a method that used unique molecular identifiers. TCRdb reanalysed the PCR reads using MiXCR and keeps one entry per CDR3 protein. This table holds 280,000 or so distinct CDR3 sequences, roughly 12% found once. This clonotype was counted many times. Its antigen remains unknown. Germline V gene sequence: CDR1 ENHRY, CDR2 SYGVKD. With 6 bases clipped from V and 2 bases from J, the junction kept 6 bases outside the gene matches. This CDR3 comprises 15 residues. Source: peripheral blood, taken 180 days after TCRalphabeta/CD19-depleted stem cell transplant. V usage is TRBV10-3 and J usage is TRBJ2-3; 9 nucleotides line up with TRBD1. This receptor was obtained from a male patient aged 2 to 10 who had a stem cell transplant for chronic granulomatous disease, so the T cells may come from the graft donor. CDR3 sequence: CAISPGQGVTDTQYF. In DNA form, the CDR3 reads TGTGCCATCAGCCCGGGACAGGGAGTCACAGATACGCAGTATTTT.